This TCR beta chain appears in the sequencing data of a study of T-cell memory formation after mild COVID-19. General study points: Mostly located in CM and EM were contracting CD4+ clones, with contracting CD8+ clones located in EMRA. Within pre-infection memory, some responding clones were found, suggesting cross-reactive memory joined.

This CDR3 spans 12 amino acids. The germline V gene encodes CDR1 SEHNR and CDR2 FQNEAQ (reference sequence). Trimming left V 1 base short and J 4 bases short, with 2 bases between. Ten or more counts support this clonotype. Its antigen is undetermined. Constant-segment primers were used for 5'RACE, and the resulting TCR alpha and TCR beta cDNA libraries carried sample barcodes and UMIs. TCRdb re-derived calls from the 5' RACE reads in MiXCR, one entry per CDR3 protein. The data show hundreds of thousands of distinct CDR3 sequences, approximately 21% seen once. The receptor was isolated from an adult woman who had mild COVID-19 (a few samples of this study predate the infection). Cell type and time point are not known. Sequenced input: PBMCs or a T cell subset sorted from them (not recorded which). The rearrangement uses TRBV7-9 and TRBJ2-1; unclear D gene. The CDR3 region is CASSLGYNEQFF. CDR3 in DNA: TGTGCCAGCAGCTTAGGGTACAATGAGCAGTTCTTC.